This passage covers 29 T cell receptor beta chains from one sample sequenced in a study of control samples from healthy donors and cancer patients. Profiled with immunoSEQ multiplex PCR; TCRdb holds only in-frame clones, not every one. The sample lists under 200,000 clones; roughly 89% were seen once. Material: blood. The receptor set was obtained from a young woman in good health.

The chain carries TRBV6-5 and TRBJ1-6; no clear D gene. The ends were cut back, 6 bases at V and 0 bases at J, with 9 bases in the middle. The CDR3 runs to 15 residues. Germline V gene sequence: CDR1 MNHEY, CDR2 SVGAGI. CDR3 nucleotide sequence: TGTGCCAGCAGGTTGGGCAGCTCCTATAATTCACCCCTCCACTTT. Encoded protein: CASRLGSSYNSPLHF.

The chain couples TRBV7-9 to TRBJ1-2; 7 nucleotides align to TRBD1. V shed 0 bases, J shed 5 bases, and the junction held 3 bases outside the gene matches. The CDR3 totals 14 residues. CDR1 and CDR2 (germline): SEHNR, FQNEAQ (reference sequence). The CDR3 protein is CASSLASGGYGYTF. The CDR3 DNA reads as TGTGCCAGCAGCTTAGCTTCAGGGGGGTATGGCTACACCTTC.

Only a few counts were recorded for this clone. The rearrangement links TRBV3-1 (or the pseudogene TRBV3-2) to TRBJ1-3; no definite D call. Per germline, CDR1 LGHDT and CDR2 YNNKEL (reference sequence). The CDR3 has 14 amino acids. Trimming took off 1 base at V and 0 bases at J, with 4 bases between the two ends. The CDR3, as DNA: TGTGCCAGCAGCCAAGGGGGCTCTGGAAACACCATATATTTT. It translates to CASSQGGSGNTIYF.

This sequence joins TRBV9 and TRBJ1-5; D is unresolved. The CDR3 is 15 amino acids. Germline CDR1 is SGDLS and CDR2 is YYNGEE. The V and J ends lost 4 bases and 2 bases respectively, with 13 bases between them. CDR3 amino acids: CASSPTPGRNQPQHF. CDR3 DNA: TGTGCCAGCAGCCCGACTCCGGGCCGCAATCAGCCCCAGCATTTT. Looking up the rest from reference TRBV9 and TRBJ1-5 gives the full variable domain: DSGVTQTPKHLITATGQRVTLRCSPRSGDLSVYWYQQSLDQGLQFLIQYYNGEERAKGNILERFSAQQFPDLHSELNLSSLELGDSALYFCASSPTPGRNQPQHFGDGTRLSIL.

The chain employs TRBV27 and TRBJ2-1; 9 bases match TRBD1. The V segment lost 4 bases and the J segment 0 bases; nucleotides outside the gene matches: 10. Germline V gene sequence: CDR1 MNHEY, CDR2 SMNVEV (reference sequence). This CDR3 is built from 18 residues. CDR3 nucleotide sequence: TGTGCCAGCAGTTCAGACAGGGGGGCGAGTCACTCCTACAATGAGCAGTTCTTC. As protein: CASSSDRGASHSYNEQFF.

CDR3 sequence (DNA): TGTGCCAGCAGCAAAGGGAGTCGGCAGCCCCAGCATTTT. As protein: CASSKGSRQPQHF. The chain links TRBV21-1 to TRBJ1-5. TRBV21-1 is a pseudogene segment. The CDR3 has 13 residues.

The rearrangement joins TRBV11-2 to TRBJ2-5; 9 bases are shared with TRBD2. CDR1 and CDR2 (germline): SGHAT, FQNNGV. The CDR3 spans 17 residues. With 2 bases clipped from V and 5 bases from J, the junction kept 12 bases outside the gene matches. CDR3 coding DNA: TGTGCCAGCAGCTTAAGGGGTAGCGGGGGATCCAGGGAGACCCAGTACTTC. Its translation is CASSLRGSGGSRETQYF. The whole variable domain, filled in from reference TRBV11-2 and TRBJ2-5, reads EAGVAQSPRYKIIEKRQSVAFWCNPISGHATLYWYQQILGQGPKLLIQFQNNGVVDDSQLPKDRFSAERLKGVDSTLKIQPAKLEDSAVYLCASSLRGSGGSRETQYFGPGTRLLVL.

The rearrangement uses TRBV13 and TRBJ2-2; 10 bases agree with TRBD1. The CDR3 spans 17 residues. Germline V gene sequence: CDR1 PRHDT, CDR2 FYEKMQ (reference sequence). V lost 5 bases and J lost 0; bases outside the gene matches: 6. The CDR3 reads CASSPGTGVPNTGELFF. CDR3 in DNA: TGTGCCAGCAGCCCGGGGACAGGGGTCCCGAACACCGGGGAGCTGTTTTTT.

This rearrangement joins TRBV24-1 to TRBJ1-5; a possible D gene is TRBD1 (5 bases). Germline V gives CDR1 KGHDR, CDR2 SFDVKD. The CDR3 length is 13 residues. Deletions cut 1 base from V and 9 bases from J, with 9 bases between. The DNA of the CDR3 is TGTGCCACCAGTGATTTTCTGGGGGGGCCCCAGCATTTT. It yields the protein CATSDFLGGPQHF.

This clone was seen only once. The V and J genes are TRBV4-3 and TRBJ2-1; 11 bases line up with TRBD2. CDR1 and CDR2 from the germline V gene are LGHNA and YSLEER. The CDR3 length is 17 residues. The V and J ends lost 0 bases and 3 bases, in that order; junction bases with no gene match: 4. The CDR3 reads CASSQEFGTSGYNEQFF. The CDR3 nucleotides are TGCGCCAGCAGCCAAGAATTCGGGACTAGCGGCTACAATGAGCAGTTCTTC.

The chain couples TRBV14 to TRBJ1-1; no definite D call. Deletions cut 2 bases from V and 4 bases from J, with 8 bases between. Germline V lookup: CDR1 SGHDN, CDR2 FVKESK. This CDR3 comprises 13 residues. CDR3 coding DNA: TGTGCCAGCAGCCAATTACGGGGCACTGAAGCTTTCTTT. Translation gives CASSQLRGTEAFF.

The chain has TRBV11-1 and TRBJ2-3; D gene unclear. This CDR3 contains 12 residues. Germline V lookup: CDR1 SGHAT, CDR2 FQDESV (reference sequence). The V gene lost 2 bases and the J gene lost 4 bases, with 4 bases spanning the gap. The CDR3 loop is CASSLFADTQYF. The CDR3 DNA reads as TGTGCCAGCAGCTTATTCGCAGATACGCAGTATTTT.

CDR3 nucleotide sequence: TGTGCCACCAGTCGAGGCAGTCCAAATTCACCCCTCCACTTT. Its translation: CATSRGSPNSPLHF. The rearrangement links TRBV24-1 to TRBJ1-6, with D hard to call. Germline V gene sequence: CDR1 KGHDR, CDR2 SFDVKD. V was shortened by 6 bases and J by 7 bases, with 12 bases between the two germline ends. This CDR3 spans 14 amino acids.

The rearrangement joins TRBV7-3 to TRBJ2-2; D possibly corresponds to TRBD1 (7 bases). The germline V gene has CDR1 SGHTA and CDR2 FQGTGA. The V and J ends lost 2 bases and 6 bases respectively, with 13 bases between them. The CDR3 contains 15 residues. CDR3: CASSLLQGRSGELFF. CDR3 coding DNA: TGTGCCAGCAGCTTATTACAGGGGAGGTCCGGGGAGCTGTTTTTT.

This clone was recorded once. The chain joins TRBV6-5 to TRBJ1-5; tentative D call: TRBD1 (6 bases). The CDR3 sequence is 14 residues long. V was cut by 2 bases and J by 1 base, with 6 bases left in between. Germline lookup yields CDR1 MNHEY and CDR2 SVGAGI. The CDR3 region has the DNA TGTGCCAGCAGTTACAGGGGGAGCAATCAGCCCCAGCATTTT. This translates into CASSYRGSNQPQHF.

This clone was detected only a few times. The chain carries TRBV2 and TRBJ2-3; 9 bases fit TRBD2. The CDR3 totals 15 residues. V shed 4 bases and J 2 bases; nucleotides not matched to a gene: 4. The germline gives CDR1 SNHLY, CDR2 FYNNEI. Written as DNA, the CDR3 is TGTGCCAGCAGTGCCCTAGCGGGACCCACAGATACGCAGTATTTT. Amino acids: CASSALAGPTDTQYF.

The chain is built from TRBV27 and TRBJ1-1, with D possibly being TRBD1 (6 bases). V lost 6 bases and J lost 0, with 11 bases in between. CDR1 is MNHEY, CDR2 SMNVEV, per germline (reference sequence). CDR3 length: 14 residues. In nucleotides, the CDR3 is TGTGCCAGCAGATCCACAGGGATGAACACTGAAGCTTTCTTT. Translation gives CASRSTGMNTEAFF.

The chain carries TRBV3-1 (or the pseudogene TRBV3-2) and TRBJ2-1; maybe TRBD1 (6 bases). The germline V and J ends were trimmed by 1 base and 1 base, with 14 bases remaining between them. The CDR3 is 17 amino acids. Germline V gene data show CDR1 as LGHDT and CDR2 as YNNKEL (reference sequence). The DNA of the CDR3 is TGTGCCAGCAGCCAAGTAGGGGGACCCCTTTCCTACAATGAGCAGTTCTTC. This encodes CASSQVGGPLSYNEQFF.

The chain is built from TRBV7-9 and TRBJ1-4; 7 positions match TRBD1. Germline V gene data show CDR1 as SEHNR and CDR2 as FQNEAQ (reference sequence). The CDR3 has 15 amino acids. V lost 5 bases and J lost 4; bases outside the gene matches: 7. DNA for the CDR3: TGTGCCAGCAGCCTCGGGACAGTTAATAATGAAAAACTGTTTTTT. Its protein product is CASSLGTVNNEKLFF. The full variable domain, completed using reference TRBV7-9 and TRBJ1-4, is DTGVSQNPRHKITKRGQNVTFRCDPISEHNRLYWYRQTLGQGPEFLTYFQNEAQLEKSRLLSDRFSAERPKGSFSTLEIQRTEQGDSAMYLCASSLGTVNNEKLFFGSGTQLSVL.

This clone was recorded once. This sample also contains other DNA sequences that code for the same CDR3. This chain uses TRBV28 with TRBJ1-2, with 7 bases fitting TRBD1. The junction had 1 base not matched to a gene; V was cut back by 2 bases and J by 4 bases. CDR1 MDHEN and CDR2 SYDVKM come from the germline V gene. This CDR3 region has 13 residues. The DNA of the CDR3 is TGTGCCAGCAGTTTACGGACAGGCTATGGCTACACCTTC. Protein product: CASSLRTGYGYTF.

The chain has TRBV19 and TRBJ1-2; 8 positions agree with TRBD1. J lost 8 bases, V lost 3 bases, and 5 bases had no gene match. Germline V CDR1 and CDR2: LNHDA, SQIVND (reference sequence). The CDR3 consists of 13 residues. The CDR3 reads CASSIGDRGGYTF. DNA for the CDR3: TGTGCCAGTAGTATCGGAGACAGGGGCGGCTACACCTTC.

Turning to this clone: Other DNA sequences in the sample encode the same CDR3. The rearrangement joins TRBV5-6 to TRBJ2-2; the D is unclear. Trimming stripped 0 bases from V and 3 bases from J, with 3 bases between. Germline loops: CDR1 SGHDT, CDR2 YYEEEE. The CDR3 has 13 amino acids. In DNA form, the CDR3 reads TGTGCCAGCAGCTTGGGTCACACCGGGGAGCTGTTTTTT. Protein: CASSLGHTGELFF.

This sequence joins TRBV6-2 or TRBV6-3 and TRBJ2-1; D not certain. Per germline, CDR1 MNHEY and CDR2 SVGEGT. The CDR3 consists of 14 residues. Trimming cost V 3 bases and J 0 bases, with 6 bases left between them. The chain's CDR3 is CASSYKHSYNEQFF. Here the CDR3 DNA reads TGTGCCAGCAGTTATAAGCACTCCTACAATGAGCAGTTCTTC.

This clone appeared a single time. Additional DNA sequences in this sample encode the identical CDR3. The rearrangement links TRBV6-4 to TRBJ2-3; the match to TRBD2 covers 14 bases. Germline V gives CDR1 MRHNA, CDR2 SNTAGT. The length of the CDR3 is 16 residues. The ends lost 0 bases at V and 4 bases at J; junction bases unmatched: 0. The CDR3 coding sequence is TGTGCCAGCAGTGACTCGACTAGCGGGGGGGCAGATACGCAGTATTTT. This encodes CASSDSTSGGADTQYF.

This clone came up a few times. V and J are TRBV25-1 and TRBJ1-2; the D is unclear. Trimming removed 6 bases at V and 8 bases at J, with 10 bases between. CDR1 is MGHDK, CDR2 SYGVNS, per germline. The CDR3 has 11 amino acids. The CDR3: CASSARRGYTF. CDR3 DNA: TGTGCCAGCAGCGCTCGAAGGGGCTACACCTTC.

The CDR3, as DNA: TGTGCCAGCAGCTTGGGAGTGACAGGGGCCAACGTCCTGACTTTC. Protein: CASSLGVTGANVLTF. The rearrangement joins TRBV13 to TRBJ2-6, with a weak D call TRBD2 (5 bases). CDR1 PRHDT and CDR2 FYEKMQ come from the germline V gene (reference sequence). V was clipped by 3 bases and J by 4 bases, with 10 bases between them. The length of the CDR3 is 15 residues.

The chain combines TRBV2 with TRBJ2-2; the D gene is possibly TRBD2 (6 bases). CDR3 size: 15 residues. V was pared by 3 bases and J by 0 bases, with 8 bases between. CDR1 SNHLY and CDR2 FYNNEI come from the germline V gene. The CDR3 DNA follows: TGTGCCAGCAGTGAGGAGGGTGCGAACACCGGGGAGCTGTTTTTT. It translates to CASSEEGANTGELFF.

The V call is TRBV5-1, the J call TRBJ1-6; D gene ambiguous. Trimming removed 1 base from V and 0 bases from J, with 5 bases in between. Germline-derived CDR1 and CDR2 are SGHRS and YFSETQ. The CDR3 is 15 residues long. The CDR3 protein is CASSLRTSYNSPLHF. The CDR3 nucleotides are TGCGCCAGCAGCTTGCGGACCTCCTATAATTCACCCCTCCACTTT.

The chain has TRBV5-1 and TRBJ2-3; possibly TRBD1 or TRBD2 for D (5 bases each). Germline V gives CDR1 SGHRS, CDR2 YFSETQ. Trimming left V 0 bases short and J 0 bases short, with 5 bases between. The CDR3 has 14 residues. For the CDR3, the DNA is TGCGCCAGCAGCTTGGGGGGGAGCACAGATACGCAGTATTTT. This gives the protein CASSLGGSTDTQYF. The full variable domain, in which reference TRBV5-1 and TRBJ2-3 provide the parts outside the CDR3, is KAGVTQTPRYLIKTRGQQVTLSCSPISGHRSVSWYQQTPGQGLQFLFEYFSETQRNKGNFPGRFSGRQFSNSRSEMNVSTLELGDSALYLCASSLGGSTDTQYFGPGTRLTVL.